This TCR beta chain comes out of a study of T cell responses to AZD1222 COVID-19 vaccine. Study-wide background: Second-dose groups at about 4 or about 12 weeks were pooled. Study observations and caveats: Most donors were white British and more were female, and clonal diversity was possibly underestimated.

Measured with immunoSEQ multiplex PCR; TCRdb has only the in-frame clones, and not every one. The data show around 130,000 clones, with 93% seen just once and roughly 5.9% held by the top ten. As concerns this clone: Its antigen is still unknown.

V was pared by 7 bases and J by 2 bases, with 8 bases between. CDR3 length equals 13 residues. Germline values: CDR1 MNHEY, CDR2 SVGAGI. Sequencing was performed on peripheral blood, taken on day 0 of AZD1222 vaccination. The sequence was obtained from an adult in good health. The chain has TRBV6-5 and TRBJ2-2; no clear D gene. The CDR3 nucleotides are TGTGCCAGCACCCCTAGAAACACCGGGGAGCTGTTTTTT. Encoded protein: CASTPRNTGELFF.